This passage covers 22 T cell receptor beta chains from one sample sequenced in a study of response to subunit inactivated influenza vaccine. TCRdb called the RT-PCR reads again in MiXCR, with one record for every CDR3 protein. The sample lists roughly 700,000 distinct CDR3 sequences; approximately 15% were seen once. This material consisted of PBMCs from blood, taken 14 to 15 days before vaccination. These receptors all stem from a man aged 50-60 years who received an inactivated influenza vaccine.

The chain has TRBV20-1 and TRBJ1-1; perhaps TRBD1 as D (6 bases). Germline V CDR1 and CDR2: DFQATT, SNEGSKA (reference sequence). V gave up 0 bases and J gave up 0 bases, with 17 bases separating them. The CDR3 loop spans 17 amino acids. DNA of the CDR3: TGCAGTGCTAGAGATCGGACCAGGGGATCTATGAACACTGAAGCTTTCTTT. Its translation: CSARDRTRGSMNTEAFF.

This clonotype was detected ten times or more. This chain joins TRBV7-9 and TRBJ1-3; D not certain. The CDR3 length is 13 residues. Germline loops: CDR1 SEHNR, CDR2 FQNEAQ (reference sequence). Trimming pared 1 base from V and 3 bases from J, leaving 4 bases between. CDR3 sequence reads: CASSLGLGNTIYF. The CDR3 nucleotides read TGTGCCAGCAGCTTAGGACTTGGAAACACCATATATTTT.

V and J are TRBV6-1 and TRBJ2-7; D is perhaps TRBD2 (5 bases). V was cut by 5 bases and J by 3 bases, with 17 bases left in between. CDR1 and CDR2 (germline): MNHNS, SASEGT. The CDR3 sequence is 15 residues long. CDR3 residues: CASSKTRTGSYEQYF. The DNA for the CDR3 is TGTGCCAGCAGTAAGACCCGGACGGGAAGCTACGAGCAGTACTTC.

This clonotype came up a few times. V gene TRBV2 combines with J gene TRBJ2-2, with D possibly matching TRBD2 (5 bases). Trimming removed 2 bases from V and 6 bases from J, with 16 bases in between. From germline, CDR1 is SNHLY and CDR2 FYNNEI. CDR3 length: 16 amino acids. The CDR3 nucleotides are TGTGCCAGCAGTGAAATCTTCGGGGAGATATCCGGGGAGCTGTTTTTT. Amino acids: CASSEIFGEISGELFF.

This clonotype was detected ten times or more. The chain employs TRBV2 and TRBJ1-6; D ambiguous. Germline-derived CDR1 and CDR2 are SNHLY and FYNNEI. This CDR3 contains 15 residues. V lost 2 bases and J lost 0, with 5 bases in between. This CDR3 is CASSERSSYNSPLHF. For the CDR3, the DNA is TGTGCCAGCAGTGAACGTAGCTCCTATAATTCACCCCTCCACTTT. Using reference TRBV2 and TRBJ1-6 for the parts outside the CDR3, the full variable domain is EPEVTQTPSHQVTQMGQEVILRCVPISNHLYFYWYRQILGQKVEFLVSFYNNEISEKSEIFDDQFSVERPDGSNFTLKIRSTKLEDSAMYFCASSERSSYNSPLHFGNGTRLTVT.

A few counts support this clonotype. CDR3 in amino acids: CASTGRTNLYNEQFF. The CDR3 nucleotides read TGTGCCAGCACGGGGCGGACCAACCTCTACAATGAGCAGTTCTTC. The chain recombines TRBV28 with TRBJ2-1; D possibly uses TRBD1 or TRBD2 (5 bases each). CDR3 size: 15 residues. The V gene's germline CDR1 is MDHEN and CDR2 SYDVKM. V lost 7 bases and J lost 3, with 16 bases in between.

CDR3 amino acids: CASSELRQAETQYF. CDR3 DNA sequence: TGTGCCAGCAGTGAACTGCGACAGGCAGAGACCCAGTACTTC. J is TRBJ2-5 and V is TRBV2; a possible D gene is TRBD1 (6 bases). Trimming stripped 2 bases from V and 4 bases from J, with 11 bases between. The CDR3 consists of 14 residues. The germline gives CDR1 SNHLY, CDR2 FYNNEI.

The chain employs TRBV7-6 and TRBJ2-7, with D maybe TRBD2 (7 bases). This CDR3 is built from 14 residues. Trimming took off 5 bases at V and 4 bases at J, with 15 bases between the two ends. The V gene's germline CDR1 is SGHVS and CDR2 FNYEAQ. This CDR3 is CASSSGGGDYEQYF. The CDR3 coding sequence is TGTGCCAGCAGCAGTGGAGGGGGGGATTACGAGCAGTACTTC.

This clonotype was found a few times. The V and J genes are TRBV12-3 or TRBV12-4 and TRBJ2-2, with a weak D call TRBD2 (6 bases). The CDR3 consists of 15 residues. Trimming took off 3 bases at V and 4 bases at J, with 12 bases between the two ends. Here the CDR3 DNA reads TGTGCCAGCAGTTTCACTAGCACGGTCACCGGGGAGCTGTTTTTT. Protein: CASSFTSTVTGELFF.

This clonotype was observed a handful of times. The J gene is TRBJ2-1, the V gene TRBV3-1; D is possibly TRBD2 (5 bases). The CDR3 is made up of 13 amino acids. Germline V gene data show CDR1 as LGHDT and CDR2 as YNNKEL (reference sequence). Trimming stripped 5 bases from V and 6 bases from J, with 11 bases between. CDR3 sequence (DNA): TGTGCCAGCAGCACCACTAGGTTCAATGAGCAGTTCTTC. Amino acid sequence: CASSTTRFNEQFF.

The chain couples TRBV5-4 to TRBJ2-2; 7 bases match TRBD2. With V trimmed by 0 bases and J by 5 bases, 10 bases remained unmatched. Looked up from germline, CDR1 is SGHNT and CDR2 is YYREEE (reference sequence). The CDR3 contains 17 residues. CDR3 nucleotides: TGTGCCAGCAGCTTGGCCTCACGGACTAGGGCGACCGGGGAGCTGTTTTTT. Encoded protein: CASSLASRTRATGELFF.

This CDR3 reads CSVVGGGTEAFF. The CDR3 nucleotides are TGCAGCGTTGTGGGGGGCGGCACTGAAGCTTTCTTT. This rearrangement joins TRBV29-1 to TRBJ1-1; maybe TRBD1 (6 bases). CDR3 length equals 12 residues. Germline loops: CDR1 SQVTM, CDR2 ANQGSEA. The V end lost 4 bases, the J end lost 4 bases, and 10 bases lay between the germline ends. Complete variable domain (other parts from reference TRBV29-1 and TRBJ1-1): SAVISQKPSRDICQRGTSLTIQCQVDSQVTMMFWYRQQPGQSLTLIATANQGSEATYESGFVIDKFPISRPNLTFSTLTVSNMSPEDSSIYLCSVVGGGTEAFFGQGTRLTVV.

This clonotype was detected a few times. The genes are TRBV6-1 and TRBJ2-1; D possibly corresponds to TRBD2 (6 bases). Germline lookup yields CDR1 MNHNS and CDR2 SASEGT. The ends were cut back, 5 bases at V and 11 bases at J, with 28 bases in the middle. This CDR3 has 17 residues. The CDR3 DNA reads TGTGCCAGCAGTAAGATATTCGCGCCAGCTGGAGGGGTTAAGCAGTTCTTC. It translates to CASSKIFAPAGGVKQFF.

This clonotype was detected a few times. The CDR3 DNA reads as TGTGCCAGCAGCCGCGGACTAGCGGGAAGCACAGATACGCAGTATTTT. It translates to CASSRGLAGSTDTQYF. This chain joins TRBV6-1 and TRBJ2-3; 12 positions agree with TRBD2. Germline loops: CDR1 MNHNS, CDR2 SASEGT. The CDR3 is 16 amino acids. Germline trimming cut 6 bases from V and 0 bases from J; bases unmatched to any gene: 4.

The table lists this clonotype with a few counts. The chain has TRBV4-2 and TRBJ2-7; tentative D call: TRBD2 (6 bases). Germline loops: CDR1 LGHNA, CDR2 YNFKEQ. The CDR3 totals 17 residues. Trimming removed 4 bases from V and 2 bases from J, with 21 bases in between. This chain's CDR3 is CASSRQTGSTSTYEQYF. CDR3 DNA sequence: TGTGCCAGCAGCCGTCAAACCGGGAGTACCTCTACCTACGAGCAGTACTTC.

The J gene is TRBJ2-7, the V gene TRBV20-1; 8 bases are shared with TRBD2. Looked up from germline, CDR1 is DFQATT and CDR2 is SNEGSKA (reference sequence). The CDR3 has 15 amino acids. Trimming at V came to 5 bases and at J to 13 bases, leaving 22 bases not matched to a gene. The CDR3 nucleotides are TGCAGTGCTTCCTCCGGGACTAGGGTTATAACCCAGGGTTACTTC. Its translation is CSASSGTRVITQGYF.

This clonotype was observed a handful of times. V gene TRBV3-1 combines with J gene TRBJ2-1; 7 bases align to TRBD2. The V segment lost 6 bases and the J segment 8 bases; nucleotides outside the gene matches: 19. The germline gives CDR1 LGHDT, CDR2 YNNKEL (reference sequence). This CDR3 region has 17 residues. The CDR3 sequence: CASSPPPSSGREYEQFF. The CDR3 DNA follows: TGTGCCAGCAGTCCTCCCCCCTCTAGCGGTCGGGAGTATGAGCAGTTCTTC.

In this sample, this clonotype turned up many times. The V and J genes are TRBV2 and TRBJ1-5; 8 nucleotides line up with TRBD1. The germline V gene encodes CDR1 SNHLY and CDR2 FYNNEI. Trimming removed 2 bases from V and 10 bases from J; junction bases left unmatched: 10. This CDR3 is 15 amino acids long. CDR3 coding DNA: TGTGCCAGCAGTGAAACTTCGACAGGGGCTCTCCCCCAGCATTTT. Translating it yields CASSETSTGALPQHF.

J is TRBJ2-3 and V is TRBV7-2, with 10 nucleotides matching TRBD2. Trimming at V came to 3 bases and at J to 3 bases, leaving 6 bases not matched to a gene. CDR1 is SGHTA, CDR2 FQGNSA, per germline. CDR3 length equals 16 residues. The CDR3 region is CASSFGSGRATDTQYF. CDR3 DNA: TGTGCCAGCAGCTTTGGCAGCGGGAGGGCTACAGATACGCAGTATTTT.

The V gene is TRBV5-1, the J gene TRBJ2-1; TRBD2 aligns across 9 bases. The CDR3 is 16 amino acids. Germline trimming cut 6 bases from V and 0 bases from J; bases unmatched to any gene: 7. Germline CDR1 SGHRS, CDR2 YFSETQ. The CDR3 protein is CASTAGGVSSYNEQFF. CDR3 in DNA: TGCGCCAGCACCGCGGGGGGGGTGAGCTCCTACAATGAGCAGTTCTTC.

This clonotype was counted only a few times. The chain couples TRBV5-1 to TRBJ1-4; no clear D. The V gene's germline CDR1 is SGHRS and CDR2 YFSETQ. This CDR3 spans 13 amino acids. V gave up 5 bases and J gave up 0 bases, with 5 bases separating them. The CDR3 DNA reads TGCGCCAGCAGGTTTACAACTAATGAAAAACTGTTTTTT. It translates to CASRFTTNEKLFF.

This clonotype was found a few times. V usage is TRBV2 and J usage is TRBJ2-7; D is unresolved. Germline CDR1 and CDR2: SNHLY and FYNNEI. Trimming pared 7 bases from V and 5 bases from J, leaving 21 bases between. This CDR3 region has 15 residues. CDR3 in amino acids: CASTPKGLPPDEQYF. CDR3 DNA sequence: TGTGCCAGCACCCCCAAAGGGCTTCCGCCTGACGAGCAGTACTTC.